This T cell receptor beta chain was found in a study of blood T cell repertoires in COVID-19. As for the study in general: There were acute and convalescent COVID-19 samples, and they came from the United States, Italy and Spain.

Authors' data handling: Reference gene primer amplification in the assay estimated nucleated cell counts. Clones were sequenced by immunoSEQ multiplex PCR, and TCRdb holds only the in-frame ones, with some missing. V and J calls and clone size are those listed in that table; D and trimming were worked out from the DNA. Of about 480,000 clones listed, approximately 90% are singletons. Residents of approximately 25 US areas, aged roughly 18 to 90 years, made up the participants. Looked up from germline, CDR1 is LGHNA and CDR2 is YNFKEQ. This CDR3 comprises 15 residues. V lost 0 bases and J 7 bases, leaving 13 bases between the germline ends.

The TCR sequence derives from a middle-aged woman who had recovered from COVID-19. Sequencing input: PBMCs or T cells enriched from blood (not recorded which). The chain combines TRBV4-2 with TRBJ2-1; D perhaps matches TRBD1 (5 bases). In DNA form, the CDR3 reads TGTGCCAGCAGCCAAGATCAGGGCCGGATGAATGAGCAGTTCTTC. Its translation: CASSQDQGRMNEQFF.